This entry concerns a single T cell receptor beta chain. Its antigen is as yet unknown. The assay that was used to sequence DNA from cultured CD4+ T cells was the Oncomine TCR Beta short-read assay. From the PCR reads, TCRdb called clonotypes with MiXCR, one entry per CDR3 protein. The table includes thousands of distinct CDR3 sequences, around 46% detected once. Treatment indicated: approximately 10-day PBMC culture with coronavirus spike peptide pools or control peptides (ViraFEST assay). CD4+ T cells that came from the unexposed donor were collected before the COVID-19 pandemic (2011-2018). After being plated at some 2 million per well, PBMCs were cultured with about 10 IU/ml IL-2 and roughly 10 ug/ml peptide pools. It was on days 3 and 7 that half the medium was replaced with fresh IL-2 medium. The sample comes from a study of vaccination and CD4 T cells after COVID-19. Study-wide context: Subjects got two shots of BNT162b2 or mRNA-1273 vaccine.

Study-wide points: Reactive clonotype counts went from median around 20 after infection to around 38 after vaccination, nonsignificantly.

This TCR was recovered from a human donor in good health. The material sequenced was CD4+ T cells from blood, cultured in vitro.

CDR3 residues: CASSPLAAVNTGELFF. CDR3 DNA: TGTGCCAGCAGTCCCCTCGCAGCGGTAAACACCGGGGAGCTGTTTTTT. The chain employs TRBV6-1 and TRBJ2-2; a possible D gene is TRBD2 (5 bases). V was cut by 5 bases and J by 2 bases, with 15 bases left in between. The CDR3 runs to 16 residues. Germline assignment: CDR1 MNHNS and CDR2 SASEGT.